Listed below are T cell receptor beta chains from one sample, sequenced in a study of blood T cell repertoires in COVID-19. The method was immunoSEQ multiplex PCR; TCRdb's version includes in-frame clones alone and lacks a portion of them. This repertoire shows tens of thousands of clones, approximately 89% found once; its top ten account for approximately 12%. The sequenced sample consisted of peripheral blood. The receptor source for this set is a man aged 70 or older with active or convalescent COVID-19. Each CDR3 is given without its conserved first and last residue.

V | CDR3
TRBV5-1 | ASSEGPSNYGYT
TRBV4-3 | ASSQDIGAGYGYT
TRBV4-1 | ASSHRGGTEAF
TRBV28 | ASKRGGLREQF
TRBV28 | ASSLLAGVTYNEQF
TRBV7-9 | ASSLGDYYQETQY
TRBV19 | ASPKTGGNYGYT
TRBV11-2 | ASSFARATRARAGELF
TRBV13 | ASSPFGGGLETQY
TRBV29-1 | SAEQTGLGRETQY
TRBV29-1 | SVDLTGGETQY
TRBV5-1 | ASSSGGNYGYT
TRBV19 | ASSLTGHEAF
TRBV4-1 | ASSLDRGIGGNQPQH
TRBV19 | ASSMSPRGPNQPQH
TRBV30 | AWSVYAGGGKKYQPQH
TRBV14 | ASSQEVGRGYQETQY
TRBV28 | ASILRQGNFNEQF
TRBV11-3 | ASSLGGAGGPADTQY
TRBV12-3/TRBV12-4 | ASSLPGSPLH
TRBV27 | ASSPRGNTEAF
TRBV5-6 | ASTRRGANYGYT
TRBV6-4 | ASSGQAGTEAF
TRBV6-6 | ALTGDSGNTIY
TRBV10-3 | AISDQGWLSNSPLH
TRBV6-2/TRBV6-3 | ASSADSGGLGSPLH
TRBV12-3/TRBV12-4 | ASSWDNGREQY
TRBV18 | ASSPGQGFGYT
TRBV5-1 | ASSLDRGLDGYT
TRBV28 | ASSLSTGVIEQY
TRBV6-1 | ASSEMRMRLNQPQH
TRBV29-1 | SVEGVEGRGYT
TRBV19 | AAKGTGGKNTEAF
TRBV21-1 | ASSKVPCTPGQGLNEQY
TRBV18 | ASSPGTSSEETQY
TRBV19 | ASSHQGWDTGELF
TRBV11-3 | ASSLDTSGGADTQY
TRBV18 | ASSRRQGGINEQF
TRBV5-4 | ASSGQGTTNEKLF
TRBV5-1 | ASSPPGVPYEQY
TRBV4-3 | ASSQGHVQETQY
TRBV6-5 | ASSYRQVNTGELF
TRBV5-5 | ASSLYRFGGAKNIQY